The present TCR beta chain was sequenced within a study of T-cell reconstitution after alpha-beta-depleted transplantation in children. Overall study findings and caveats: Surviving recipient T cells and thymic progenitors accounted for the high day-60 TCRbeta diversity observed in some patients. Alpha-beta T cells present about two months after transplant were reported to originate from several hundred expanded graft clones. At the one-year point after transplant, T-cell counts and TCRbeta diversity were found to come mostly from T cells that had been newly produced.

In the case of this clonotype: The antigen remains undetermined.

A library of TCRbeta sequences, prepared with unique molecular identifiers, was generated. TCRdb itself ran the PCR reads through MiXCR, one entry per CDR3 protein. The data contain some 840,000 distinct CDR3 sequences, under 20% of them singletons. The V gene's germline CDR1 is MNHEY and CDR2 SMNVEV (reference sequence). Trimming removed 7 bases at V and 3 bases at J, with 19 bases between. This CDR3 comprises 16 residues. The chain combines TRBV27 with TRBJ2-1, with D perhaps TRBD2 (5 bases). The clonotype comes from a male patient between 10 and 17 years old who had a stem cell transplant for acute lymphoblastic leukemia, so the T cells may come from the graft donor. The sequences come from PBMCs, mostly from graft donor cells, collected 360 days after TCRalphabeta/CD19-depleted stem cell transplant. The CDR3 DNA reads TGTGCCAGCACTCCCTCGGCCGCGGCGGGCTACAATGAGCAGTTCTTC. It specifies CASTPSAAAGYNEQFF.